This T cell receptor beta chain emerged from a study of blood T cells in healthy people across ages (dated by TCRdb to 2014 to 2015). Looking at the study overall: Template switching captured roughly one uniquely barcoded TCR beta cDNA molecule per two T cells in model experiments. Using the same blood draw, the study looked at two additional independent replicas of 1 million unique cDNA reads for two donors, one aged 18 to 30 and the other aged 80 or older. The study measured age-related changes in TCR beta repertoire diversity using deep sequencing normalized with unique cDNA molecular identifiers. Four age groups were formed from the donors: young (average 16 years), middle-aged (around 37), aged (62) and long-lived (around 80). To avoid experimental bias, donors of different ages were distributed randomly across sequencing lanes. Overall study outcomes, separate from this receptor: Because profiling used bulk unsorted PBMCs, naive and antigen-experienced compartments could not be compared conclusively. The CMV infection status of donors was not known, potentially confounding age-related changes in expanded clonotypes. Estimates of total diversity based on one million sequenced T cells were considered lower bounds and underestimates. Compared with the aged group, more naive CD4+ T cells, fewer expanded clones and increased TCR diversity were shown by the long-lived group, suggesting age selection. A strong correlation was found between observed TCR beta diversity and the percentage of naive T cells measured by flow cytometry. Observed TCR beta diversity per million T cells fell roughly linearly with age, and a significant reduction was already apparent by age around 40.

Library method: 5' RACE. Sequencing used an Illumina HiSeq 2500. The second PCR ran for roughly 7 to 12 cycles and used a J-beta primer mix along with a sample-barcoded 5' primer. Each TCR beta cDNA molecule received a unique molecular identifier from a template-switch 5' adaptor carrying 12 random nucleotides. Each sample yielded at least 3 million CDR3-containing paired-end reads. All of the RNA was converted into first-strand cDNA using the Mint cDNA synthesis kit, with a TRBC-specific oligonucleotide serving as the primer. Following uracil-DNA glycosylase treatment, all cDNA underwent a first 18-cycle PCR with the universal primers M1SS and BC2_uni_R. Processing in the source paper ran as follows. Normalization of each sample was performed by random selection of 1 million high-quality reads, each carrying a distinct molecular identifier. Instead of being binned into consensus sequences, reads with shared molecular identifiers were discarded. MiTCR, with a Q25 quality threshold and the strictest error-elimination algorithm, was used for CDR3 identification, clonotype clustering and error correction. A nonparametric unseen species model using Euler transformation provided a lower-bound estimate of total TCR beta diversity. The public sequencing data were trimmed at Q25 with fastp and processed into clonotypes with MiXCR by TCRdb, which kept only in-frame beta chains. Rows are combined by CDR3 protein, so each entry shows the most common genes and DNA. The V and J calls reflect TCRdb's pipeline rather than the authors' work. In all, the sample holds fewer than 750,000 distinct CDR3 sequences, and roughly 48% of those were seen once. The ten largest make up 20% to 25% of the sample.

The donors were 40 or so Caucasian individuals from Russia, aged roughly 6 to 100 years, who were systemically healthy. Each donor gave ten milliliters of peripheral blood, collected into EDTA-treated Vacutainer tubes. PBMCs were isolated by Ficoll-Paque density-gradient centrifugation, with at least 6 million obtained per sample. Trizol reagent was used to extract total RNA from PBMCs, with at least 5 micrograms per sample. For every donor, flow cytometry on a PBMC aliquot measured the percentage of naive CD45RAhigh/CD27high T cells. CDR1 and CDR2, looked up from the germline V gene, are MNHEY and SVGEGT. The junction shows trimming of 6 bases on V and 4 bases on J, plus 10 bases between the germline ends. The CDR3 has 13 amino acids, counting the end cysteine and phenylalanine. Just the 39-base CDR3 DNA is kept, in frame starting at base 1. This clonotype appeared many times. No antigen is known for it. Base qualities are not provided; no much larger clone lies one nucleotide away.

The sample comprised blood. The chain is assembled from TRBV6-2 or TRBV6-3 and TRBJ2-1, and possibly TRBD1, on 6 matching bases. This clonotype was obtained from a man older than 75 in good health. The CDR3 is CASSGQQYNEQFF. The nucleotides are TGTGCCAGCAGCGGACAGCAGTACAATGAGCAGTTCTTC.